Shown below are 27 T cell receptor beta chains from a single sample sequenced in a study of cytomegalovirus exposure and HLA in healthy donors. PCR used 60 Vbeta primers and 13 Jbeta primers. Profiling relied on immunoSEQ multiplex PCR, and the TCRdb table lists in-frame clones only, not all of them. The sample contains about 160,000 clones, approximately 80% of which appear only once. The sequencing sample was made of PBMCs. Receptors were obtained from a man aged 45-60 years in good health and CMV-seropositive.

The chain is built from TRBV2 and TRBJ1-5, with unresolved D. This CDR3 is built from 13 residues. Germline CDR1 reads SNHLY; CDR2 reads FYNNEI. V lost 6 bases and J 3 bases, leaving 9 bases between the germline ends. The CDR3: CASRPTVNQPQHF. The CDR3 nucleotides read TGTGCCAGCAGACCCACAGTCAATCAGCCCCAGCATTTT.

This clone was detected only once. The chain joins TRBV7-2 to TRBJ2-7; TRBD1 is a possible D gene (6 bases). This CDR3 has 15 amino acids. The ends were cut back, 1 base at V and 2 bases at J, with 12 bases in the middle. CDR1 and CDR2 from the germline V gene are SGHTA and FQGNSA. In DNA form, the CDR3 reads TGTGCCAGCAGCTTAGTGGCGGACAGAACCTACGAGCAGTACTTC. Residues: CASSLVADRTYEQYF.

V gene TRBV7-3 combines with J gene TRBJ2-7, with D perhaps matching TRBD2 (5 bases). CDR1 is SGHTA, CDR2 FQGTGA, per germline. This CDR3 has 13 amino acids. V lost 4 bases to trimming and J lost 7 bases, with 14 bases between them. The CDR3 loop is CASSSQTPGEQYF. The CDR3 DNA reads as TGTGCCAGCAGCTCGCAGACTCCGGGAGAGCAGTACTTC.

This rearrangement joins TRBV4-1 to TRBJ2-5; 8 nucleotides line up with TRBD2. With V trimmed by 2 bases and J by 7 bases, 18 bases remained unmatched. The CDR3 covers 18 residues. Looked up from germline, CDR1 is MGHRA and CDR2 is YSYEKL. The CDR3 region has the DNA TGCGCCAGCAGCCAACCATCTTTCAGTCTAGCGGGTCCGGGGACCCAGTACTTC. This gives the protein CASSQPSFSLAGPGTQYF.

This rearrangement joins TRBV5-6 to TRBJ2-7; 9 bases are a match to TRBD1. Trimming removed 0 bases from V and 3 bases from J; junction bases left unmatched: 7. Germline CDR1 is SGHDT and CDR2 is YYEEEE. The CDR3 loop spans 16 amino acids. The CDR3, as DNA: TGTGCCAGCAGCTTGGCAGGGACAGGGTCTTTCTACGAGCAGTACTTC. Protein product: CASSLAGTGSFYEQYF.

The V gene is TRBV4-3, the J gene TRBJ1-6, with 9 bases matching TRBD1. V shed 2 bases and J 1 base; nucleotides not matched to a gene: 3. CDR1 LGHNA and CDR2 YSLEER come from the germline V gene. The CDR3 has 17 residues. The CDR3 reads CASSQRQGGSYNSPLHF. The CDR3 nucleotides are TGCGCCAGCAGCCAAAGACAGGGGGGGTCCTATAATTCACCCCTCCACTTT.

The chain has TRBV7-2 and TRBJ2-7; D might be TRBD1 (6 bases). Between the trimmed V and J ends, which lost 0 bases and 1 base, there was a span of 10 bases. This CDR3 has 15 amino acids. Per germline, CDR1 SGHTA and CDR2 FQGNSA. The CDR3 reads CASSLAGTFSYEQYF. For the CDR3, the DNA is TGTGCCAGCAGCTTAGCTGGGACATTTTCCTACGAGCAGTACTTC.

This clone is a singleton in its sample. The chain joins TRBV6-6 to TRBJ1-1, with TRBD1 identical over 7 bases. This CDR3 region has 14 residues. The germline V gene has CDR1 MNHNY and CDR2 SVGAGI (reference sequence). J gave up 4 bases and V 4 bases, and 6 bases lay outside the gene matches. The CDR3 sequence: CASSFVGGTTEAFF. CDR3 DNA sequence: TGTGCCAGCAGTTTTGTAGGGGGCACCACTGAAGCTTTCTTT.

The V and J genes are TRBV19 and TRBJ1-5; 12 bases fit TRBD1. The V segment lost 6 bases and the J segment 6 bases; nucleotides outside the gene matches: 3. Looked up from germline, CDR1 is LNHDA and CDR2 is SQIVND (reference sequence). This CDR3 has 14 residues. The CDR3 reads CASSGTGGGQPQHF. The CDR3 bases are TGTGCCAGTAGCGGGACAGGGGGCGGTCAGCCCCAGCATTTT.

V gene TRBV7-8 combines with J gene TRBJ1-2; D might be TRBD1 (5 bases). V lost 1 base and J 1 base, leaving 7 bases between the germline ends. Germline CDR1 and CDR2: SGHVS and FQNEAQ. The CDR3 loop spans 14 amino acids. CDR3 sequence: CASSLVRGNYGYTF. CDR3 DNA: TGTGCCAGCAGCTTAGTTAGGGGTAACTATGGCTACACCTTC. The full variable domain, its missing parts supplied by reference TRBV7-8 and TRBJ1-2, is GAGVSQSPRYKVAKRGQDVALRCDPISGHVSLFWYQQALGQGPEFLTYFQNEAQLDKSGLPSDRFFAERPEGSVSTLKIQRTQQEDSAVYLCASSLVRGNYGYTFGSGTRLTVV.

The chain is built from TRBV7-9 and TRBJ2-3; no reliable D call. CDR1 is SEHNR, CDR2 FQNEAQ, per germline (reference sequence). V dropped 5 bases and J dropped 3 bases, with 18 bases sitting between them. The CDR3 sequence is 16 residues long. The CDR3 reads CASSPQTVLKTDTQYF. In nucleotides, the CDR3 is TGTGCCAGCAGCCCACAGACCGTCCTAAAGACAGATACGCAGTATTTT.

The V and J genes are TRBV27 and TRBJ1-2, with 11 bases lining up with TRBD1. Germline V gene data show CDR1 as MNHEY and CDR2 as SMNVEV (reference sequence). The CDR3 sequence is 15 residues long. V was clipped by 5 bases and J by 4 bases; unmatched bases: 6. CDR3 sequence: CASSKRTGGGYGYTF. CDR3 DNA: TGTGCCAGCAGTAAAAGGACAGGGGGCGGCTATGGCTACACCTTC.

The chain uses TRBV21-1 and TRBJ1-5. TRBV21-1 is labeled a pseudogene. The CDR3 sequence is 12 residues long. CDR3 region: CASTRRGQPQHF. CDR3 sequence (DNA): TGTGCCAGTACCCGCAGAGGTCAGCCCCAGCATTTT.

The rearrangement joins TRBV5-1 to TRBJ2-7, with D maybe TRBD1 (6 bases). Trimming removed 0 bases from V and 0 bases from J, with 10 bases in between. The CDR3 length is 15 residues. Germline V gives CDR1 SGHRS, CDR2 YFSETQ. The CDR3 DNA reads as TGCGCCAGCAGCTTGGATAGGACAGTCTCCTACGAGCAGTACTTC. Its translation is CASSLDRTVSYEQYF.

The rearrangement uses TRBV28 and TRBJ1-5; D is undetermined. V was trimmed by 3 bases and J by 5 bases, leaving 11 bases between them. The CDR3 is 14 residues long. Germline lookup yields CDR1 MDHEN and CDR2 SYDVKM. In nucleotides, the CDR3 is TGTGCCAGCAGTTTGGACTCGGAGGATCAGCCCCAGCATTTT. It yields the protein CASSLDSEDQPQHF.

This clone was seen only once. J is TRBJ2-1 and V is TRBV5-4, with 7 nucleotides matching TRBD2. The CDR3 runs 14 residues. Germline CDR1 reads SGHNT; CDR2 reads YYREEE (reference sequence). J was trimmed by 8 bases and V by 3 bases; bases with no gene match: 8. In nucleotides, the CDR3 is TGTGCCAGCAGCTCCCCTAGGGCGGGGGATGAGCAGTTCTTC. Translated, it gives CASSSPRAGDEQFF.

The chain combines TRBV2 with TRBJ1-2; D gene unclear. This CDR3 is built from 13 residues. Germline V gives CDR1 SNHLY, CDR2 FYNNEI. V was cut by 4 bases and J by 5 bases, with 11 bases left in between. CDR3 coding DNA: TGTGCCAGCAGTGTTGAGGGCCTATATGGCTACACCTTC. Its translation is CASSVEGLYGYTF.

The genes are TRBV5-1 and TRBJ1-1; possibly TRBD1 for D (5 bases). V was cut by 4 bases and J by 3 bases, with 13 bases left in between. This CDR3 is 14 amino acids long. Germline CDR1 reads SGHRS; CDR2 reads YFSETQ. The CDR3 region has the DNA TGCGCCAGCAGCCCGGGTCCGGGGGACACTGAAGCTTTCTTT. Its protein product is CASSPGPGDTEAFF.

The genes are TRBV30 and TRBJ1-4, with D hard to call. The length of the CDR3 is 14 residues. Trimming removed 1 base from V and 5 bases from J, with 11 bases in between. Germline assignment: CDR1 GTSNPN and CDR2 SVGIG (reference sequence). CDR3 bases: TGTGCCTGGAGTGGGTTAGCCGTAAATGAAAAACTGTTTTTT. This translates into CAWSGLAVNEKLFF.

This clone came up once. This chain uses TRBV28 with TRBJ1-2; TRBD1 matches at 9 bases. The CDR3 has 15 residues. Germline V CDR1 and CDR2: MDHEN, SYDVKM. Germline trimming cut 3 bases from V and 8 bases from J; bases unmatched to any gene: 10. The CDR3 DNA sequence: TGTGCCAGCAGTTTTGAAGGACAGGGGATTTACGGCTACACCTTC. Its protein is CASSFEGQGIYGYTF.

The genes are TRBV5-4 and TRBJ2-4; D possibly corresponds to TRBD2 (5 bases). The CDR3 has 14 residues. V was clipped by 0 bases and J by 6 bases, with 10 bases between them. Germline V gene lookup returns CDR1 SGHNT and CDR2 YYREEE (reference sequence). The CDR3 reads CASSLASAGNIQYF. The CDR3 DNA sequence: TGTGCCAGCAGCTTGGCCTCGGCGGGAAACATTCAGTACTTC.

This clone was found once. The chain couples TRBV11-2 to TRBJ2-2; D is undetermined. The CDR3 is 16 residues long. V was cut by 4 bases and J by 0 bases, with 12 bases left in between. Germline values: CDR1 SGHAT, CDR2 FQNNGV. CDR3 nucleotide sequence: TGTGCCAGCAGCTCCCCGGTCAATGCGAACACCGGGGAGCTGTTTTTT. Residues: CASSSPVNANTGELFF.

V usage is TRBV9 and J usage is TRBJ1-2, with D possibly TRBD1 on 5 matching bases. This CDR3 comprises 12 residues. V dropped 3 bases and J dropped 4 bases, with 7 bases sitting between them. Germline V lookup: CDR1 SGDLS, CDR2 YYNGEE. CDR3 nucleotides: TGTGCCAGCAGCGGGGGGGGCTATGGCTACACCTTC. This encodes CASSGGGYGYTF.

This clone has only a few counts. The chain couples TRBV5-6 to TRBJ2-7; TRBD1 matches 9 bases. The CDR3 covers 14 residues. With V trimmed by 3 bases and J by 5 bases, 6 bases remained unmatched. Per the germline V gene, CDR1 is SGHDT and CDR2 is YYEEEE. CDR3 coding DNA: TGTGCCAGCAGCTCCTGGACAGGGGTGGACGAGCAGTACTTC. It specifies CASSSWTGVDEQYF. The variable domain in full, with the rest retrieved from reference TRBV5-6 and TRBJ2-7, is DAGVTQSPTHLIKTRGQQVTLRCSPKSGHDTVSWYQQALGQGPQFIFQYYEEEERQRGNFPDRFSGHQFPNYSSELNVNALLLGDSALYLCASSSWTGVDEQYFGPGTRLTVT.

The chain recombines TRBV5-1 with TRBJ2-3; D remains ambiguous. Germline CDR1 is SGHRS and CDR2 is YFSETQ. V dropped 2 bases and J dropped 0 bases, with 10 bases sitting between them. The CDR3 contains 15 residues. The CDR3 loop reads CASSFTSPSTDTQYF. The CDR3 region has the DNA TGCGCCAGCAGCTTTACGAGTCCAAGCACAGATACGCAGTATTTT.

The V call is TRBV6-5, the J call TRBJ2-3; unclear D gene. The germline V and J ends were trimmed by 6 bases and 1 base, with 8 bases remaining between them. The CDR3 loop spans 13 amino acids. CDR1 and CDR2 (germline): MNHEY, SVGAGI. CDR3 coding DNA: TGTGCCAGCAGCCTCCCCGGCACAGATACGCAGTATTTT. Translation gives CASSLPGTDTQYF.

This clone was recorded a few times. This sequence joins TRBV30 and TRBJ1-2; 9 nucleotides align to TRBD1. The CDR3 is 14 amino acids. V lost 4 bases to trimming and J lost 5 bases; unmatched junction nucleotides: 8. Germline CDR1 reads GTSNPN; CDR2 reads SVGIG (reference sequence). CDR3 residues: CAWIPGDRDYGYTF. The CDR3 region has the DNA TGTGCCTGGATCCCCGGGGACAGGGATTATGGCTACACCTTC.